A single sample is the source of the 3 T cell receptor beta chains below, sequenced in a study of T-cell reconstitution after alpha-beta-depleted transplantation in children. Preparation of the TCRbeta library was carried out with unique molecular identifiers. Using its own MiXCR run on the PCR reads, TCRdb lists one record per CDR3 protein. The table shows some 450,000 distinct CDR3 sequences, with 43% occurring only once. The sequencing here drew on PBMCs, taken before TCRalphabeta/CD19-depleted stem cell transplant. The source is a girl aged 2 to 10 with aplastic anemia, due to receive a stem cell transplant.

The chain links TRBV5-1 to TRBJ2-3; the D is unclear. The CDR3 consists of 14 residues. Trimming removed 7 bases at V and 1 base at J, with 13 bases between. Germline V CDR1 and CDR2: SGHRS, YFSETQ. The CDR3 protein is CASRADIRTDTQYF. CDR3 in DNA: TGCGCCAGCCGGGCTGACATACGCACAGATACGCAGTATTTT.

The chain links TRBV7-9 to TRBJ2-3; weak D call: TRBD1 (5 bases). The ends were cut back, 2 bases at V and 4 bases at J, with 13 bases in the middle. The CDR3 loop spans 15 amino acids. The germline gives CDR1 SEHNR, CDR2 FQNEAQ (reference sequence). The CDR3 loop is CASSLSQGEADTQYF. CDR3 coding DNA: TGTGCCAGCAGCTTATCCCAAGGGGAAGCAGATACGCAGTATTTT.

This clonotype was observed a handful of times. The J gene is TRBJ2-1, the V gene TRBV10-3, with 8 bases lining up with TRBD2. CDR1 and CDR2 (germline): ENHRY, SYGVKD. The CDR3 runs to 13 residues. Trimming took 8 bases from V and 4 from J; bases not matched to a gene: 4. The CDR3 region is CAIGLATYNEQFF. The CDR3 region has the DNA TGTGCCATCGGACTAGCTACATACAATGAGCAGTTCTTC.